This paragraph covers one T cell receptor beta chain sequence. The antigen is undetermined. This sample was taken from a study of cytomegalovirus exposure and HLA in healthy donors. Study-level results: The CMV antigen specificity of three CMV-associated chains was confirmed through in vitro analysis. Presence/absence analysis assumed near-uniform sequencing depth across donors.

The CDR3 loop spans 15 amino acids. J was trimmed by 8 bases and V by 3 bases; bases with no gene match: 13. Germline V gene sequence: CDR1 SGHKS, CDR2 YYEKEE (reference sequence). The PCR ran on 60 Vbeta and 13 Jbeta primers. Clones were read by immunoSEQ multiplex PCR, and TCRdb kept only the in-frame ones, dropping some. The sample totals about 78,000 clones. Donors likely had unrecorded immune exposures despite being nominally healthy when sampled. The specimen was PBMCs. This chain uses TRBV5-5 with TRBJ2-5; 7 bases are shared with TRBD2. The TCR comes from a female donor in good health and CMV-seropositive. The CDR3 DNA is TGTGCCAGCAGCTCGCGGGGGAGGAATAAAGTCACCCAGTACTTC. Its translation: CASSSRGRNKVTQYF.